This TCR beta chain came from a study of T cell clones after liver transplantation. The table came from immunoSEQ multiplex PCR; TCRdb's copy has only in-frame clones and leaves some out. The data hold 20,000 to 25,000 clones, with about 77% observed a single time. On this clone itself: Its antigen remains unidentified.

V gave up 5 bases and J gave up 0 bases; unmatched junction bases: 4. The germline V gene has CDR1 SGHVS and CDR2 FNYEAQ. The CDR3 is 17 residues long. Broader study findings: These preliminary findings come from unstandardized post-transplant sampling times.

The sequenced sample was CD8+ T cells from blood, obtained roughly 55 months after liver transplant. The chain carries TRBV7-6 and TRBJ2-1; 13 bases agree with TRBD2. This sequence was found in a human patient who received a liver transplant. A share of the T cells may be of graft donor origin. The CDR3 here is CASSPWTSGGSYNEQFF. CDR3 DNA: TGTGCCAGCAGCCCTTGGACTAGCGGGGGCTCCTACAATGAGCAGTTCTTC. Using reference TRBV7-6 and TRBJ2-1 for the parts outside the CDR3, the full variable domain is GAGVSQSPRYKVTKRGQDVALRCDPISGHVSLYWYRQALGQGPEFLTYFNYEAQQDKSGLPNDRFSAERPEGSISTLTIQRTEQRDSAMYRCASSPWTSGGSYNEQFFGPGTRLTVL.